A single sample is the source of the 15 T cell receptor beta chains below, sequenced in a study of T cells after somatic rescue of genetic block. Sequenced by immunoSEQ multiplex PCR; TCRdb stores in-frame clones only, minus some. This table has approximately 58,000 clones, 90% to 97% appearing once. The sequencing sample was made of peripheral blood mononuclear cells (PBMCs). All receptors derive from a child younger than two.

The J gene is TRBJ2-5, the V gene TRBV4-1; D not resolved. CDR1 is MGHRA and CDR2 is YSYEKL in the germline V gene. This CDR3 contains 13 residues. Trimming cost V 4 bases and J 2 bases, with 8 bases left between them. The CDR3 sequence: CASSLTAQETQYF. CDR3 sequence (DNA): TGCGCCAGCAGCCTCACAGCTCAAGAGACCCAGTACTTC.

This sequence joins TRBV20-1 and TRBJ1-1; D may be TRBD1 (5 bases). Deletions cut 2 bases from V and 8 bases from J, with 9 bases between. Germline CDR1 and CDR2: DFQATT and SNEGSKA (reference sequence). This CDR3 is 11 amino acids long. In nucleotides, the CDR3 is TGCAGTGCTAGAACTCACAGGGAAGCTTTCTTT. As protein: CSARTHREAFF.

The chain is built from TRBV6-6 and TRBJ2-3; D is unclear. CDR3 size: 13 residues. Germline CDR1 reads MNHNY; CDR2 reads SVGAGI (reference sequence). Trimming removed 2 bases at V and 0 bases at J, with 3 bases between. The CDR3 nucleotides are TGTGCCAGCAGTTACGACAGCACAGATACGCAGTATTTT. Its protein product is CASSYDSTDTQYF.

This clone was recorded only once. This chain uses TRBV6-4 with TRBJ1-2; weak D call: TRBD1 (5 bases). V lost 6 bases and J 0 bases, leaving 14 bases between the germline ends. The CDR3 has 15 residues. Germline assignment: CDR1 MRHNA and CDR2 SNTAGT. CDR3 sequence (DNA): TGTGCCAGCAGGACTGACAGCCTCTCTAACTATGGCTACACCTTC. Encoded protein: CASRTDSLSNYGYTF.

The J gene is TRBJ2-7, the V gene TRBV5-6; the D is unclear. CDR1 is SGHDT, CDR2 YYEEEE, per germline. The CDR3 has 11 amino acids. V lost 3 bases and J 4 bases, leaving 5 bases between the germline ends. As DNA, the CDR3 is TGTGCCAGCAGCTGGGGTTACGAGCAGTACTTC. Protein sequence: CASSWGYEQYF.

This chain joins TRBV4-1 and TRBJ1-6; D is undetermined. V lost 0 bases and J lost 0, with 9 bases in between. The CDR3 is 17 residues long. Germline values: CDR1 MGHRA, CDR2 YSYEKL. For the CDR3, the DNA is TGCGCCAGCAGCCAAGATTCCCGTAGCTCCTATAATTCACCCCTCCACTTT. Protein product: CASSQDSRSSYNSPLHF.

The CDR3 nucleotides read TGCGCCAGCAGTATAGGGGGCACAGATACGCAGTATTTT. Amino acid sequence: CASSIGGTDTQYF. The rearrangement uses TRBV5-1 and TRBJ2-3; D perhaps matches TRBD1 (5 bases). Germline V gene sequence: CDR1 SGHRS, CDR2 YFSETQ. Trimming shortened V by 5 bases and J by 1 base, and 8 bases separated the two germline ends. The CDR3 runs to 13 residues.

V usage is TRBV10-3 and J usage is TRBJ2-2; D is unclear. The germline V and J ends were trimmed by 8 bases and 0 bases, with 7 bases remaining between them. The CDR3 sequence is 13 residues long. Germline V gene lookup returns CDR1 ENHRY and CDR2 SYGVKD. The CDR3 sequence: CAIGSPNTGELFF. The CDR3 region has the DNA TGTGCCATCGGATCCCCGAACACCGGGGAGCTGTTTTTT.

This chain links TRBV9 with TRBJ1-3; D unclear. Trimming left V 3 bases short and J 0 bases short, with 4 bases between. The CDR3 length is 13 residues. Germline CDR1 and CDR2: SGDLS and YYNGEE. Here the CDR3 DNA reads TGTGCCAGCAGCGGAAGCTCTGGAAACACCATATATTTT. It encodes CASSGSSGNTIYF.

The rearrangement links TRBV21-1 to TRBJ1-1; TRBD1 is taken as the D call from the table, unchecked against the DNA. TRBV21-1 is assigned pseudogene status. This CDR3 has 13 amino acids. CDR3 sequence (DNA): TGTGCCAGCCGACAGGGACCGAACACTGAAGCTTTCTTT. The encoded protein is CASRQGPNTEAFF.

The V gene is TRBV5-4, the J gene TRBJ2-5; 7 bases agree with TRBD1. With V trimmed by 4 bases and J by 2 bases, 11 bases remained unmatched. Germline V gene sequence: CDR1 SGHNT, CDR2 YYREEE (reference sequence). This CDR3 comprises 16 residues. CDR3 coding DNA: TGTGCCAGCAGCCGCACCCCGACAGGGATGCAAGAGACCCAGTACTTC. The encoded protein is CASSRTPTGMQETQYF.

This clone was observed a single time. This rearrangement joins TRBV7-8 to TRBJ2-1; 8 bases agree with TRBD2. The CDR3 consists of 18 residues. With 3 bases clipped from V and 0 bases from J, the junction kept 10 bases outside the gene matches. Per the germline V gene, CDR1 is SGHVS and CDR2 is FQNEAQ. CDR3 nucleotides: TGTGCCAGCAGCTTTAATCCTCCGGGAGGGCTCTCCTACAATGAGCAGTTCTTC. It codes for CASSFNPPGGLSYNEQFF. The full variable domain, with the rest looked up from reference TRBV7-8 and TRBJ2-1, is GAGVSQSPRYKVAKRGQDVALRCDPISGHVSLFWYQQALGQGPEFLTYFQNEAQLDKSGLPSDRFFAERPEGSVSTLKIQRTQQEDSAVYLCASSFNPPGGLSYNEQFFGPGTRLTVL.

The chain links TRBV16 to TRBJ1-3; no reliable D call. Trimming pared 2 bases from V and 0 bases from J, leaving 8 bases between. From germline, CDR1 is KGHSY and CDR2 FQNENV. The CDR3 loop spans 15 amino acids. Here the CDR3 reads CASSQGRSSGNTIYF. The DNA for the CDR3 is TGTGCCAGCAGCCAAGGCCGAAGCTCTGGAAACACCATATATTTT.

DNA of the CDR3: TGCGCCAGCAGCCAAGTAGGGATTGGTCTGTTTTTT. It translates to CASSQVGIGLFF. The rearrangement links TRBV4-1 to TRBJ1-4, with no clear D. V lost 1 base to trimming and J lost 14 bases, with 11 bases between them. CDR3 length: 12 amino acids. The germline V gene encodes CDR1 MGHRA and CDR2 YSYEKL.

Written as DNA, the CDR3 is TGTGCCAGCAGTGAGACAGGGGGCTATGGCTACACCTTC. Protein: CASSETGGYGYTF. The chain employs TRBV2 and TRBJ1-2, with 9 bases lining up with TRBD1. The germline V gene has CDR1 SNHLY and CDR2 FYNNEI. V lost 3 bases, J lost 4 bases, and 0 bases stayed unmatched. The CDR3 has 13 amino acids. The whole variable domain, filled in from reference TRBV2 and TRBJ1-2, reads EPEVTQTPSHQVTQMGQEVILRCVPISNHLYFYWYRQILGQKVEFLVSFYNNEISEKSEIFDDQFSVERPDGSNFTLKIRSTKLEDSAMYFCASSETGGYGYTFGSGTRLTVV.